A single T cell receptor beta chain is shown here with its context. Its specificity is not known. Looked up from germline, CDR1 is MGHRA and CDR2 is YSYEKL. Deletions cut 4 bases from V and 4 bases from J, with 20 bases between. The CDR3 covers 17 residues. This entry is derived from a study of shared clonotypes between healthy human individuals. Regarding the study as a whole: The researchers took only blood, and tissue repertoires probably look different. Generation of non-shared clonotypes was less probable than generation of clonotypes shared by all four donors.

The assay was immunoSEQ multiplex PCR, and TCRdb's table has in-frame clones only and misses some. The table records about 2.3 million clones, 80% to 95% of them present only once. The sample consisted of naive CD4+ T cells from PBMCs. As for subset: CD45RA+ positively selected. The rearrangement uses TRBV4-1 and TRBJ1-3; D is ambiguous. This TCR was sampled from a man aged 18-30 years in good health. Some clones in this sample may be carry-over from other donors' samples. DNA of the CDR3: TGCGCCAGCAGCCCCAGAATGGGGAGGTTTTCCGGAAACACCATATATTTT. Amino acid sequence: CASSPRMGRFSGNTIYF.